This T cell receptor beta chain was sequenced during a study of T cells in Graves' hyperthyroidism and ophthalmopathy. Study-wide results and limits: It was a median around 6 months before onset that the model predicted ophthalmopathy.

The germline V gene encodes CDR1 SGHNT and CDR2 YENEEA. The trim removed 5 bases at V and 5 bases at J, leaving 3 bases unmatched. This CDR3 has 15 residues. A note on this clonotype: As yet, its antigen is unknown.

Regions amplified from RNA transcripts were the TCR beta CDR3 regions. The study used the HTBI primer set for a first-round RT-PCR of the TCR CDR3. TCRdb reanalysed the multiplex PCR reads using MiXCR and keeps one entry per CDR3 protein. The sample yields about 270,000 distinct CDR3 sequences, about 24% seen once. The V and J genes are TRBV11-3 and TRBJ2-5; TRBD2 matches at 15 bases. Specimen: blood. This TCR was sampled from a woman in her forties with Graves' ophthalmopathy. The CDR3 loop reads CASSRTSGRAETQYF. The CDR3 nucleotides read TGTGCCAGCAGCAGGACTAGCGGGAGGGCGGAGACCCAGTACTTC. The full variable domain, with the rest looked up from reference TRBV11-3 and TRBJ2-5, is EAGVVQSPRYKIIEKKQPVAFWCNPISGHNTLYWYLQNLGQGPELLIRYENEEAVDDSQLPKDRFSAERLKGVDSTLKIQPAELGDSAVYLCASSRTSGRAETQYFGPGTRLLVL.